This is a list of T cell receptor beta chains from one sample in a study of Ad26.COV2.S vaccination and SARS-CoV-2 variants. Only in-frame clones appear in the TCRdb table, and some are missing; sequencing was by immunoSEQ multiplex PCR. Among some 340,000 clones listed, about 86% were seen once. Here the sequenced sample was peripheral blood, taken in a trial of Ad26.COV2.S vaccine versus placebo. The receptors stem from a person aged 18 to 59 who received the Ad26.COV2.S COVID-19 vaccine or a placebo. Both conserved end residues are part of each CDR3. A D gene is named only where the DNA matches it firmly. The size of a clone is reported for some rows only, either as once, few or many, or as a class for expanded clones.

v_call	clone_size	d_call	j_call	cdr3_aa	cdr3_nt
TRBV4-3	.	.	TRBJ2-3	CASSQAVTGYTDTQYF	TGCGCCAGCAGCCAAGCAGTTACAGGGTACACAGATACGCAGTATTTT
TRBV12-3/TRBV12-4	.	.	TRBJ1-5	CASRRGEGQPQHF	TGTGCCAGCAGGAGAGGGGAGGGTCAGCCCCAGCATTTT
TRBV3-1/TRBV3-2	.	.	TRBJ2-7	CASSPSPYEQYF	TGTGCCAGCAGCCCTAGTCCCTACGAGCAGTACTTC
TRBV6-5	.	.	TRBJ1-4	CASSHRSRNEKLFF	TGTGCCAGCAGTCACAGGTCCCGGAATGAAAAACTGTTTTTT
TRBV2	once	.	TRBJ1-2	CASQPRATPAVYYGYTF	TGTGCCTCCCAACCGCGGGCCACCCCCGCGGTCTACTATGGCTACACCTTC
TRBV30	.	.	TRBJ1-2	CAWTDYYGYTF	TGTGCCTGGACCGACTATTATGGCTACACCTTC
TRBV15	.	.	TRBJ2-4	CATSRGRVAKNIQYF	TGTGCCACCAGCAGAGGCAGGGTAGCCAAAAACATTCAGTACTTC
TRBV2	.	.	TRBJ2-1	CASSNRYLGYNEQFF	TGTGCCAGCAGCAACAGGTACTTGGGGTACAATGAGCAGTTCTTC
TRBV5-6	.	.	TRBJ2-6	CASSSTRGSGANVLTF	TGTGCCAGCAGCTCGACACGCGGCTCTGGGGCCAACGTCCTGACTTTC
TRBV3-1/TRBV3-2	.	.	TRBJ2-2	CASSQRSPGELFF	TGTGCCAGCAGCCAAAGAAGCCCCGGGGAGCTGTTTTTT
TRBV10-2	.	.	TRBJ1-1	CASSEPRRMNTEAFF	TGCGCCAGCAGTGAGCCCCGGAGGATGAACACTGAAGCTTTCTTT
TRBV15	.	.	TRBJ1-4	CATQASRNEKLFF	TGTGCCACCCAGGCCTCCCGTAATGAAAAACTGTTTTTT
TRBV5-1	.	TRBD1	TRBJ2-5	CASQKGDRGETQYF	TGCGCTTCCCAAAAGGGGGACAGGGGAGAGACCCAGTACTTC
TRBV7-2	.	.	TRBJ1-5	CASSRVGVDQPQHF	TGTGCCAGCAGTCGAGTAGGGGTAGATCAGCCCCAGCATTTT
TRBV27	.	TRBD1	TRBJ1-2	CASSWTGGAYGYTF	TGTGCCAGCAGTTGGACAGGGGGTGCATATGGCTACACCTTC
TRBV4-3	few	.	TRBJ1-5	CASSQDWTTNQPQHF	TGCGCCAGCAGCCAAGATTGGACCACAAATCAGCCCCAGCATTTT
TRBV29-1	few	.	TRBJ1-5	CSVESGADQPQHF	TGCAGCGTTGAATCGGGGGCGGATCAGCCCCAGCATTTT
TRBV7-8	.	.	TRBJ2-3	CASSLDTQGTQYF	TGTGCCAGCAGCTTAGACACCCAGGGTACGCAGTATTTT
TRBV30	once	.	TRBJ1-2	CAWRGRKNYGYTF	TGTGCCTGGAGGGGACGGAAGAACTATGGCTACACCTTC
TRBV7-2	once	TRBD1	TRBJ1-4	CASSPGTGVEKLFF	TGTGCCAGCAGTCCCGGGACAGGGGTTGAAAAACTGTTTTTT
TRBV18	few	.	TRBJ1-2	CASSPRGRVGGYTF	TGTGCCAGCTCACCACGCGGCAGGGTAGGGGGCTACACCTTC
TRBV11-2	.	TRBD1	TRBJ2-2	CASSLTSWDRGTGELFF	TGTGCCAGCAGCTTAACTTCGTGGGACAGGGGCACCGGGGAGCTGTTTTTT
TRBV10-3	.	.	TRBJ1-2	CAISEGENYGYTF	TGTGCCATCAGTGAGGGGGAGAACTATGGCTACACCTTC
TRBV5-1	.	.	TRBJ2-1	CASARATSSYNEQFF	TGCGCCAGCGCCCGGGCCACGAGCTCCTACAATGAGCAGTTCTTC
TRBV11-2	.	.	TRBJ1-5	CASSHGGVVGQPQHF	TGTGCCAGCAGCCACGGCGGGGTAGTAGGTCAGCCCCAGCATTTT
TRBV3-1/TRBV3-2	.	.	TRBJ1-2	CASSQDRLVHGYTF	TGTGCCAGCAGCCAAGATCGGCTGGTCCATGGCTACACCTTC
TRBV5-8	.	.	TRBJ1-2	CASSLDQGKGYTF	TGTGCCAGCAGCTTGGATCAGGGCAAAGGCTACACCTTC
TRBV4-3	.	.	TRBJ1-1	CASSQDHRFNTEAFF	TGCGCCAGCAGCCAAGATCACAGGTTTAACACTGAAGCTTTCTTT